This T cell receptor beta chain was found in a study of blood T cell repertoires in COVID-19. Trimming removed 2 bases from V and 2 bases from J, with 6 bases in between. The CDR3 totals 13 residues. Germline V gene lookup returns CDR1 MNHNS and CDR2 SASEGT. The cohort comprised adults aged roughly 18 to 95 years residing in about two dozen US areas. Cohort placement rested on clinical history that participants reported themselves. Donors in Cohort 3 counted as recovered after two negative PCRs, clearance, or symptom resolution. Under the authors' procedure: Estimated nucleated cell counts came from reference gene primer amplification. Clones were sequenced by immunoSEQ multiplex PCR, and TCRdb holds only the in-frame ones, with some missing. Clone size and the V and J calls come from that table; the DNA yielded D and trimming. The table lists 150,000 to 200,000 clones, 70% to 90% of them singletons, with 6% in the top ten.

This sequence joins TRBV6-1 and TRBJ1-2; D remains ambiguous. This receptor was obtained from a middle-aged man who had recovered from COVID-19. The specimen was PBMCs or T cells enriched from blood (not recorded which). CDR3 DNA sequence: TGTGCCAGCAGTGAATCCCAGAACTATGGCTACACCTTC. This translates into CASSESQNYGYTF.